The text below deals with one T cell receptor (beta chain). Its antigen specificity is not known. No much larger clonotype is one base removed from it; base qualities were not supplied. Library prep was done by 5' RACE. The second PCR ran for roughly 7 to 12 cycles and used a J-beta primer mix along with a sample-barcoded 5' primer. A unique molecular identifier was introduced onto each TCR beta cDNA molecule by a template-switch 5' adaptor carrying 12 random nucleotides. Each sample yielded at least 2.5 million CDR3-containing paired-end reads. All of the RNA was converted into first-strand cDNA using the Mint cDNA synthesis kit, with a TRBC-specific oligonucleotide serving as the primer. Following uracil-DNA glycosylase treatment, all cDNA underwent a first 18-cycle PCR with the universal primers M1SS and BC2_uni_R. In the authors' own workflow: Normalization of each sample was performed by random selection of 1 million high-quality reads, each carrying a distinct molecular identifier. Reads sharing molecular identifiers were discarded rather than binned into consensus sequences. MiTCR, with a Q25 quality threshold and the strictest error-elimination algorithm, was used for CDR3 identification, clonotype clustering and error correction. A nonparametric unseen species model with Euler transformation was used to estimate a lower bound on total TCR beta diversity. TCRdb reprocessing: public reads trimmed at Q25 with fastp, clones called with MiXCR, in-frame beta chains kept. Under each unique CDR3 protein, matching rows form one entry showing the most common genes and DNA. TCRdb, not the original authors, processed these V and J calls. This sample is represented by some 1.8 million distinct CDR3 sequences; more than 35% of them were singletons. Clones ranked in the top ten supply around 23% of the sample.

Systemically healthy Caucasian individuals from Russia, 39 in total and aged about 6 to 95 years, were included as donors. Each donor gave about 11 milliliters of peripheral blood, drawn into EDTA-treated Vacutainer tubes. PBMCs were isolated by Ficoll-Paque density-gradient centrifugation, with at least 6 million obtained per sample. Trizol reagent was used to extract total RNA from PBMCs, with at least 5 micrograms per sample. The percentages of naive CD45RAhigh/CD27high T cells were determined by flow cytometry on a PBMC aliquot from every donor. This sample was taken from a study of blood T cells in healthy people across ages (dated by TCRdb to the mid-2010s). A note on the overall study: Template switching captured roughly one uniquely barcoded TCR beta cDNA molecule per two T cells in model experiments. To track age-related changes in TCR beta repertoire diversity, the study relied on deep sequencing normalized with unique cDNA molecular identifiers. The donors were divided into four age groups: young (average roughly 15 years), middle-aged (roughly 40), aged (approximately 64) and long-lived (82). To avoid experimental bias, donors of different ages were randomly spread across the sequencing lanes. Using the same blood draw, the study looked at two additional independent replicas of 1 million unique cDNA reads for two donors, one aged 18 to 30 and the other aged 80 or older. Broader findings and caveats from the paper: Estimates of total diversity based on one million sequenced T cells were considered lower bounds and underestimates. Because profiling used bulk unsorted PBMCs, naive and antigen-experienced compartments could not be compared conclusively. Compared with the aged group, the long-lived group had more naive CD4+ T cells, fewer expanded clones and increased TCR diversity, a pattern suggesting age selection. As age increased, observed TCR beta diversity per million T cells dropped in a roughly linear way, and a significant reduction was already evident by age about 40. Because the CMV infection status of the donors was unknown, age-related changes in expanded clonotypes may potentially have been confounded. There was a strong correlation between observed TCR beta diversity and the percentage of naive T cells measured by flow cytometry.

The CDR3 runs 16 amino acids, cysteine and phenylalanine included. Left in the record is the CDR3 DNA by itself, 48 bases read in frame from the first base. The junction shows trimming of 6 bases on V and 7 bases on J, plus 24 bases between the germline ends. From the germline V gene (reference sequence), CDR1 is MNHEY and CDR2 is SMNVEV. The sequence came from a human donor in good health. Sequencing used blood. The rearrangement combines TRBV27 with TRBJ1-1; TRBD1 is a weak D gene call, 5 bases matching. The nucleotide sequence is TGTGCCAGCAGGCCAACTACTACGGGGCCGCGCCTTGAAGCTTTCTTT. The resulting protein is CASRPTTTGPRLEAFF.